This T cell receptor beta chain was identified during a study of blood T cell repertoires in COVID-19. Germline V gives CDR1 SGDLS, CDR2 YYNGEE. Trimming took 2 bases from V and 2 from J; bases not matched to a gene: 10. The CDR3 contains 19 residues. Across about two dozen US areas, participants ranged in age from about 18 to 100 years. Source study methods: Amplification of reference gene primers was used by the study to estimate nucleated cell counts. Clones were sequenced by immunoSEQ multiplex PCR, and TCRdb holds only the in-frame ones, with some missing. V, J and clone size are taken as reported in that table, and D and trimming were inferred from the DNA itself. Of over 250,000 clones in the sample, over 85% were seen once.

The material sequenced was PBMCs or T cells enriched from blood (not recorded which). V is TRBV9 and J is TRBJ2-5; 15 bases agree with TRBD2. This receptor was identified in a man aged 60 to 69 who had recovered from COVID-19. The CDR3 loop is CASSVQGGLAGGPQETQYF. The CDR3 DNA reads TGTGCCAGCAGCGTCCAGGGGGGACTAGCGGGAGGACCTCAAGAGACCCAGTACTTC.